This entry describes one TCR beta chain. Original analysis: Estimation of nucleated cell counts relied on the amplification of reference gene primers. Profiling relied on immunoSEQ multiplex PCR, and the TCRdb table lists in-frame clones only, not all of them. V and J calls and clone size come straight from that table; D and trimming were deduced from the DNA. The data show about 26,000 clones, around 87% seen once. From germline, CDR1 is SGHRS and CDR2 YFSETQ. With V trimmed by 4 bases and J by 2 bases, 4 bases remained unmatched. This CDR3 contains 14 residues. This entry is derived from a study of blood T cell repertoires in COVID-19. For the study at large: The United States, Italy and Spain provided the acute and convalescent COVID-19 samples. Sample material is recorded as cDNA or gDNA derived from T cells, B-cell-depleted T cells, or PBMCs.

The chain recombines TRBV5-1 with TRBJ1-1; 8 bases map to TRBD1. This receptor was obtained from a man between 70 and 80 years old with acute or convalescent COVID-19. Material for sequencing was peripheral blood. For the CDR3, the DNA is TGCGCCAGCAGCCCGGACAGGGTTAACACTGAAGCTTTCTTT. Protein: CASSPDRVNTEAFF.